Presented here are 6 T cell receptor beta chains from one specimen sequenced in a study of blood T cells in healthy people across ages. Primers used in a second PCR of roughly 6 to 11 cycles were a sample-barcoded 5' primer and a J-beta primer mix. TCRdb redid the calling of the 5' RACE reads with MiXCR, one entry per CDR3 protein. The repertoire has more than 900,000 distinct CDR3 sequences, almost 25% of them found once; the top ten carry about 0.8%. The same data also contributed to another study, on T cells of mothers and their children.

Sequencing was done on a sample of blood. These receptor sequences come from a girl under 10 years old in good health.

V usage is TRBV5-8 and J usage is TRBJ2-1; D is unclear. The J call may be incorrect, as the DNA end agrees better with TRBJ2-5. CDR3 length equals 14 residues. CDR1 and CDR2 (germline): SGHTS, YDEGEE. CDR3 nucleotide sequence: TGTGCCAGCAGCTTGTACCCAGTGGGGGAGACCCAGTACTTC. Its protein product is CASSLYPVGETQYF.

This chain joins TRBV29-1 and TRBJ2-7, with TRBD2 as a possible D gene (6 bases). Germline V gives CDR1 SQVTM, CDR2 ANQGSEA. CDR3 length equals 12 residues. V shed 7 bases and J shed 7 bases, with 17 bases lying between them. The CDR3 sequence is CSARDWGFEQYF. Here the CDR3 DNA reads TGCAGCGCGCGGGACTGGGGTTTTGAGCAGTACTTC.

This clonotype was seen many times. A junction end diverges from the germline sequence, so it may reflect a read error. V gene TRBV4-1 combines with J gene TRBJ1-2; D is unresolved. From germline, CDR1 is MGHRA and CDR2 YSYEKL. This CDR3 has 13 amino acids. The CDR3 protein is CASSQDGNYGYTF. CDR3 in DNA: TGCGCCAGCAGCCAAGATGGGAACTACGGCTACACCTTC.

This clonotype was picked up a small number of times. The chain carries TRBV12-3 or TRBV12-4 and TRBJ1-5, with D possibly being TRBD1 (6 bases). The CDR3 runs 14 residues. V was clipped by 3 bases and J by 6 bases, with 12 bases between them. In DNA, the CDR3 is TGTGCCAGCAGTTTTACAGGGACGGGTCAGCCCCAGCATTTT. Amino acid sequence: CASSFTGTGQPQHF.

This chain links TRBV4-1 with TRBJ2-2, with D perhaps matching TRBD2 (5 bases). CDR3 size: 15 residues. V was trimmed by 7 bases and J by 1 base, leaving 13 bases between them. Germline loops: CDR1 MGHRA, CDR2 YSYEKL. CDR3 loop: CASTPGNQNTGELFF. CDR3 coding DNA: TGCGCCAGCACCCCCGGGAACCAGAACACCGGGGAGCTGTTTTTT.

There are a few counts of this clonotype. The chain joins TRBV28 to TRBJ1-2, with D unclear. CDR3 size: 13 residues. Trimming took 5 bases from V and 4 from J, leaving 11 bases between them. In germline, CDR1 is MDHEN, CDR2 SYDVKM. The CDR3 sequence: CASSGPAGYGYTF. The CDR3 bases are TGTGCCAGCAGTGGGCCAGCTGGCTATGGCTACACCTTC.